These 27 T cell receptor beta chains came from one sample sequenced in a study of shared clonotypes between healthy human individuals. Clones were sequenced by immunoSEQ multiplex PCR, and TCRdb holds only the in-frame ones, with some missing. Here the sample spans some 680,000 clones, around 73% being singletons. The source material was memory CD4+ T cells sorted from blood. The subset: CD45RA-negative fraction. Source of these receptors: a woman aged 25 to 39 in good health.

This clone was seen only a few times. The J gene is TRBJ2-7, the V gene TRBV4-1, with 9 bases that match TRBD1. Per the germline V gene, CDR1 is MGHRA and CDR2 is YSYEKL. This CDR3 contains 19 residues. The V segment lost 4 bases and the J segment 4 bases; nucleotides outside the gene matches: 20. CDR3 region: CASSPQFPGTGKQAYEQYF. CDR3 sequence (DNA): TGCGCCAGCAGCCCACAATTCCCCGGGACAGGGAAACAAGCTTACGAGCAGTACTTC.

This sequence joins TRBV7-3 and TRBJ2-1; 7 bases map to TRBD1. Germline V lookup: CDR1 SGHTA, CDR2 FQGTGA. There are 15 residues in the CDR3. Trimming cost V 3 bases and J 9 bases; bases outside gene matches: 11. In nucleotides, the CDR3 is TGTGCCAGCAGCTTCTCCGTGACAGGGTTAACTGAGCAGTTCTTC. Translating gives CASSFSVTGLTEQFF.

A word on this clone: This CDR3 is also generated by other DNA sequences in the sample. CDR3 in amino acids: CASSQGRLAGETQYF. The CDR3 bases are TGCGCCAGCAGCCAAGGTAGACTAGCGGGAGAGACCCAGTACTTC. The chain links TRBV4-1 to TRBJ2-5, with 10 bases lining up with TRBD2. This CDR3 has 15 amino acids. Germline values: CDR1 MGHRA, CDR2 YSYEKL. The trim removed 1 base at V and 4 bases at J, leaving 3 bases unmatched.

The V call is TRBV7-6, the J call TRBJ1-3, with TRBD1 as a possible D gene (6 bases). Per the germline V gene, CDR1 is SGHVS and CDR2 is FNYEAQ. V lost 4 bases and J 2 bases, leaving 15 bases between the germline ends. The CDR3 length is 16 residues. The CDR3 loop reads CASSSQGPLAGNTIYF. The CDR3 DNA sequence: TGTGCCAGCAGCTCGCAGGGGCCCTTAGCTGGAAACACCATATATTTT.

This clone turned up a few times. The rearrangement links TRBV6-5 to TRBJ2-1; no clear D. Germline V gene data show CDR1 as MNHEY and CDR2 as SVGAGI. This CDR3 is 15 amino acids long. With 6 bases removed from V and 7 bases from J, the gap between germline ends came to 19 bases. CDR3 nucleotide sequence: TGTGCCAGCAGGCGGCAGCCCTCCTACTCAAATGAGCAGTTCTTC. Protein product: CASRRQPSYSNEQFF.

This sequence joins TRBV5-1 and TRBJ2-7; 7 bases are a match to TRBD1. Germline trimming cut 3 bases from V and 1 base from J; bases unmatched to any gene: 10. The CDR3 sequence is 16 residues long. CDR1 is SGHRS, CDR2 YFSETQ, per germline. The chain's CDR3 is CASSSSPGQSSYEQYF. The CDR3, as DNA: TGCGCCAGCAGCTCGTCACCGGGACAGAGTTCCTACGAGCAGTACTTC.

This chain uses TRBV27 with TRBJ2-4; 8 positions match TRBD2. This CDR3 is 15 amino acids long. Trimming took 2 bases from V and 6 from J; bases not matched to a gene: 6. Germline-derived CDR1 and CDR2 are MNHEY and SMNVEV (reference sequence). The CDR3 DNA reads TGTGCCAGCAGTTTAAGGCGGGGGGACTCAAACATTCAGTACTTC. Translation: CASSLRRGDSNIQYF.

This clone was counted between two and nine times. The chain links TRBV6-1 to TRBJ1-5; TRBD1 agrees at 8 bases. This CDR3 is 14 amino acids long. Looked up from germline, CDR1 is MNHNS and CDR2 is SASEGT. The V segment lost 7 bases and the J segment 1 base; nucleotides outside the gene matches: 3. The CDR3 DNA reads as TGTGCCAGCACCGGACAGGGAAGCAATCAGCCCCAGCATTTT. It is translated as CASTGQGSNQPQHF.

The chain recombines TRBV7-9 with TRBJ1-2, with D unclear. This CDR3 is built from 12 residues. Trimming removed 5 bases from V and 8 bases from J, with 12 bases in between. Germline V gives CDR1 SEHNR, CDR2 FQNEAQ (reference sequence). The DNA of the CDR3 is TGTGCCAGCAGCCGAACGGACCGGGGCTACACCTTC. Translated, it gives CASSRTDRGYTF.

V is TRBV7-6 and J is TRBJ2-5, with D unresolved. CDR1 is SGHVS and CDR2 is FNYEAQ in the germline V gene. V lost 2 bases and J 4 bases, leaving 8 bases between the germline ends. This CDR3 has 13 residues. The CDR3 is CASSLNPGETQYF. Here the CDR3 DNA reads TGTGCCAGCAGCTTAAATCCGGGAGAGACCCAGTACTTC.

J is TRBJ2-1 and V is TRBV6-1; D tentatively fits TRBD1 or TRBD2 (5 bases each). V dropped 7 bases and J dropped 12 bases, with 16 bases sitting between them. Germline V gene sequence: CDR1 MNHNS, CDR2 SASEGT. The CDR3 runs 12 residues. The CDR3 DNA reads TGTGCCAGCAACCTTGGGGGAGCCCCGCAGTTCTTC. This encodes CASNLGGAPQFF.

This clone was counted at least ten times. This sequence joins TRBV29-1 and TRBJ2-5; no definite D call. The CDR3 extends over 12 amino acids. Per germline, CDR1 SQVTM and CDR2 ANQGSEA. The V end lost 3 bases, the J end lost 4 bases, and 9 bases lay between the germline ends. The CDR3 nucleotides read TGCAGCGTTGAGATCGGGCCAGAGACCCAGTACTTC. Protein: CSVEIGPETQYF.

The chain is built from TRBV19 and TRBJ1-4; perhaps TRBD1 as D (5 bases). V lost 3 bases and J lost 10, with 15 bases in between. The CDR3 has 14 amino acids. Germline V lookup: CDR1 LNHDA, CDR2 SQIVND (reference sequence). CDR3 nucleotide sequence: TGTGCCAGTAGTATGGGATACCGGGACTCAAAACTGTTTTTT. It specifies CASSMGYRDSKLFF.

This sequence joins TRBV5-1 and TRBJ1-1; D may be TRBD1 (5 bases). V was cut by 4 bases and J by 1 base, with 14 bases left in between. The germline V gene encodes CDR1 SGHRS and CDR2 YFSETQ. The length of the CDR3 is 15 residues. In DNA form, the CDR3 reads TGCGCCAGCAGCCCATCGGGGGACCCGAACACTGAAGCTTTCTTT. Its protein is CASSPSGDPNTEAFF.

As regards this clone: In the same sample, other DNA sequences code for this CDR3. V usage is TRBV6-6 and J usage is TRBJ2-5; TRBD1 aligns across 7 bases. This CDR3 region has 13 residues. J gave up 4 bases and V 8 bases, and 7 bases lay outside the gene matches. Germline V gene data show CDR1 as MNHNY and CDR2 as SVGAGI (reference sequence). The CDR3, as DNA: TGTGCCAGCCGTCTAGCAGGGGGAGAGACCCAGTACTTC. It codes for CASRLAGGETQYF.

The chain joins TRBV12-5 to TRBJ2-5; 7 bases match TRBD1. The CDR3 has 13 amino acids. CDR1 is LGHNT, CDR2 FRNRAP, per germline. After removal of 5 bases from V and 4 bases from J, the junction contained 4 bases not matched to a gene. This chain's CDR3 is CASGIGTVETQYF. As DNA, the CDR3 is TGTGCTAGTGGTATTGGGACAGTAGAGACCCAGTACTTC. Supplemented by reference TRBV12-5 and TRBJ2-5, the full variable domain reads DARVTQTPRHKVTEMGQEVTMRCQPILGHNTVFWYRQTMMQGLELLAYFRNRAPLDDSGMPKDRFSAEMPDATLATLKIQPSEPRDSAVYFCASGIGTVETQYFGPGTRLLVL.

The chain is built from TRBV27 and TRBJ2-5; 8 nucleotides align to TRBD2. V was clipped by 7 bases and J by 5 bases; unmatched bases: 9. The CDR3 totals 14 residues. The germline gives CDR1 MNHEY, CDR2 SMNVEV (reference sequence). This CDR3 is CASKVAGGRETQYF. The CDR3 region has the DNA TGTGCCAGCAAAGTGGCGGGAGGCCGTGAGACCCAGTACTTC.

The chain has TRBV6-1 and TRBJ1-4; 9 positions agree with TRBD1. V was pared by 8 bases and J by 6 bases, with 7 bases of the junction left unmatched. CDR1 is MNHNS, CDR2 SASEGT, per germline. The CDR3 length is 14 residues. The CDR3 sequence is CASLPTGGYEKLFF. The CDR3 coding sequence is TGTGCCAGCCTTCCGACAGGGGGTTATGAAAAACTGTTTTTT.

This clone was counted once. The chain combines TRBV27 with TRBJ1-1; 7 bases fit TRBD1. CDR1 is MNHEY and CDR2 is SMNVEV in the germline V gene (reference sequence). This CDR3 has 15 residues. J was trimmed by 0 bases and V by 5 bases; bases with no gene match: 6. The CDR3 is CASSPGTAMNTEAFF. DNA for the CDR3: TGTGCCAGCAGTCCGGGGACAGCAATGAACACTGAAGCTTTCTTT.

There are a few counts of this clone. The V call is TRBV19, the J call TRBJ2-7, with unresolved D. Germline V lookup: CDR1 LNHDA, CDR2 SQIVND (reference sequence). The CDR3 has 14 residues. The V and J ends lost 4 bases and 6 bases respectively, with 16 bases between them. The chain's CDR3 is CASSRTPNEVEQYF. The CDR3 DNA follows: TGTGCCAGTAGTAGAACCCCGAACGAGGTCGAGCAGTACTTC.

The V gene is TRBV30, the J gene TRBJ1-4; D may be TRBD1 (5 bases). Germline values: CDR1 GTSNPN, CDR2 SVGIG (reference sequence). This CDR3 comprises 12 residues. V gave up 3 bases and J gave up 7 bases, with 9 bases separating them. CDR3 nucleotides: TGTGCCTGGAGCCAGGGTGGTGAAAAACTGTTTTTT. It encodes CAWSQGGEKLFF. The full variable domain, completed using reference TRBV30 and TRBJ1-4, is SQTIHQWPATLVQPVGSPLSLECTVEGTSNPNLYWYRQAAGRGLQLLFYSVGIGQISSEVPQNLSASRPQDRQFILSSKKLLLSDSGFYLCAWSQGGEKLFFGSGTQLSVL.

Concerning this clone: Other DNA variants within this sample encode the same CDR3. The gene calls are TRBV27 and TRBJ2-7, with TRBD1 matching over 8 bases. V shed 6 bases and J 3 bases; nucleotides not matched to a gene: 4. Germline V gene sequence: CDR1 MNHEY, CDR2 SMNVEV (reference sequence). The length of the CDR3 is 13 residues. CDR3 in DNA: TGTGCCAGCAGACCCGGGACAGGCTACGAGCAGTACTTC. Its translation: CASRPGTGYEQYF.

The genes are TRBV28 and TRBJ1-5; 7 nucleotides line up with TRBD1. The CDR3 runs to 16 residues. CDR1 is MDHEN and CDR2 is SYDVKM in the germline V gene. V was pared by 3 bases and J by 0 bases, with 5 bases of the junction left unmatched. CDR3 protein: CASSFLRGNSNQPQHF. CDR3 nucleotides: TGTGCCAGCAGTTTCCTCAGGGGGAATAGCAATCAGCCCCAGCATTTT.

The V and J genes are TRBV9 and TRBJ2-1; 10 bases are a match to TRBD1. The CDR3 length is 15 residues. V dropped 5 bases and J dropped 6; count of bases not matched to a gene: 8. The V gene's germline CDR1 is SGDLS and CDR2 YYNGEE. Here the CDR3 reads CASSAQGQGGNEQFF. The CDR3 region has the DNA TGTGCCAGCAGTGCCCAAGGACAGGGGGGCAATGAGCAGTTCTTC. The full variable domain, in which reference TRBV9 and TRBJ2-1 provide the parts outside the CDR3, is DSGVTQTPKHLITATGQRVTLRCSPRSGDLSVYWYQQSLDQGLQFLIQYYNGEERAKGNILERFSAQQFPDLHSELNLSSLELGDSALYFCASSAQGQGGNEQFFGPGTRLTVL.

The V and J genes are TRBV28 and TRBJ2-2; 13 nucleotides agree with TRBD2. The CDR3 contains 14 residues. Germline assignment: CDR1 MDHEN and CDR2 SYDVKM. J lost 5 bases, V lost 8 bases, and 2 bases had no gene match. CDR3 DNA: TGTGCCAGCTGGACTAGCGGGAGAACCGGGGAGCTGTTTTTT. Its protein is CASWTSGRTGELFF.

As for this clone: The junction departs from germline at one end; a sequencing error may be responsible. The J gene is TRBJ1-3, the V gene TRBV4-1; maybe TRBD1 (5 bases). This CDR3 contains 14 residues. In germline, CDR1 is MGHRA, CDR2 YSYEKL. The CDR3 loop is CASSQVGGTNTIYF. For the CDR3, the DNA is TGTGCCAGCAGCCAAGTGGGGGGTACCAACACCATATATTTT.

This clone has at least ten counts. In nucleotides, the CDR3 is TGTGCCAGCAGAAGAGGGGACAGGGGGACTGAAGCTTTCTTT. Residues: CASRRGDRGTEAFF. The rearrangement links TRBV6-6 to TRBJ1-1; 11 bases are shared with TRBD1. The CDR3 spans 14 residues. Trimming removed 6 bases from V and 5 bases from J; junction bases left unmatched: 5. Germline V gene lookup returns CDR1 MNHNY and CDR2 SVGAGI (reference sequence).